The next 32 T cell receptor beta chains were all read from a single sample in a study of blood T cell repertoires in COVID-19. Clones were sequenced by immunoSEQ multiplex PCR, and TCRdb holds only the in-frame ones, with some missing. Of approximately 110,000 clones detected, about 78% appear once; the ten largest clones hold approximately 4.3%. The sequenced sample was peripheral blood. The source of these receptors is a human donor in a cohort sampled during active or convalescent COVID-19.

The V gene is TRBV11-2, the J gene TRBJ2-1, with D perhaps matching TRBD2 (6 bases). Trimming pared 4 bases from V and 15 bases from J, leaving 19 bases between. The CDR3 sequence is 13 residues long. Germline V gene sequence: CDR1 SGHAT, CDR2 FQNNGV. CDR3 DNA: TGTGCCAGCAGCTCGCGTCTTGGAGGAGGGTCGTTCTTC. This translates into CASSSRLGGGSFF.

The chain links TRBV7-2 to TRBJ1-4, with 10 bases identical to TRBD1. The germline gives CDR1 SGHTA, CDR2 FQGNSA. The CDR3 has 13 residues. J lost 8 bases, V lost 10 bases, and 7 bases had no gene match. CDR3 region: CATSDRGREKLFF. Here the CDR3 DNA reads TGTGCCACCTCGGACAGGGGGAGGGAAAAACTGTTTTTT.

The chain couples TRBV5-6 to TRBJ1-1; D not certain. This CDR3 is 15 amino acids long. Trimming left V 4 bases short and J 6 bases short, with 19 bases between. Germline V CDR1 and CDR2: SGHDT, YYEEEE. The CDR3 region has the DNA TGTGCCAGCAGCCCCGGGCCCCCGTACGGGGCTGAAGCTTTCTTT. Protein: CASSPGPPYGAEAFF.

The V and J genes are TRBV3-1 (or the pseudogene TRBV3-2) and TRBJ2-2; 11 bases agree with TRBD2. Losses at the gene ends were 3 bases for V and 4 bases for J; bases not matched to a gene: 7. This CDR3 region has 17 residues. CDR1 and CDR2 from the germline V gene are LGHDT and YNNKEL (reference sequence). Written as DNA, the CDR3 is TGTGCCAGCAGCCAGGCTAGCGGGAGGCCCCGCACCGGGGAGCTGTTTTTT. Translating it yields CASSQASGRPRTGELFF.

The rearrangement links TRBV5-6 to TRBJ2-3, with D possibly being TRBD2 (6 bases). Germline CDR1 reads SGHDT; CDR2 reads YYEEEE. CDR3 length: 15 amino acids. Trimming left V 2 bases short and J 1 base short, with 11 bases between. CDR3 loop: CASSFSGFGTDTQYF. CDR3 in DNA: TGTGCCAGCAGCTTTAGCGGTTTCGGCACAGATACGCAGTATTTT.

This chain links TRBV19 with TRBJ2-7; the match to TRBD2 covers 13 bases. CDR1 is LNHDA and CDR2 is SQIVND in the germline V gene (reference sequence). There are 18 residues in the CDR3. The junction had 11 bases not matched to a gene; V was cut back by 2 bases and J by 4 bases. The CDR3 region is CASSIPHPGLAGVYEQYF. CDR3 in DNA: TGTGCCAGTAGTATACCCCATCCTGGACTAGCGGGAGTGTACGAGCAGTACTTC.

CDR3 sequence: CATKAGGANYNEQFF. Written as DNA, the CDR3 is TGTGCCACCAAAGCGGGAGGGGCTAATTACAATGAGCAGTTCTTC. V is TRBV24-1 and J is TRBJ2-1; TRBD2 agrees at 10 bases. The ends lost 8 bases at V and 4 bases at J; junction bases unmatched: 7. In germline, CDR1 is KGHDR, CDR2 SFDVKD. The CDR3 runs 15 residues.

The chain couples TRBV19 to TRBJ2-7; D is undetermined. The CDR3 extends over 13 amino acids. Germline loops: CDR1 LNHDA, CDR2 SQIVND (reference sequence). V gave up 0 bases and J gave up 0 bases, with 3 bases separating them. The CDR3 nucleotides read TGTGCCAGTAGTATAGAGAGCTCCTACGAGCAGTACTTC. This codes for CASSIESSYEQYF.

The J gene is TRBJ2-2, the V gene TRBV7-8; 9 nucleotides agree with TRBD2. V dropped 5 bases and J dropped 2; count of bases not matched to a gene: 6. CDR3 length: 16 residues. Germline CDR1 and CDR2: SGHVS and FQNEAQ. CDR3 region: CASSRLAGLNTGELFF. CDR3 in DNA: TGTGCCAGCAGCCGTCTAGCGGGGCTAAACACCGGGGAGCTGTTTTTT.

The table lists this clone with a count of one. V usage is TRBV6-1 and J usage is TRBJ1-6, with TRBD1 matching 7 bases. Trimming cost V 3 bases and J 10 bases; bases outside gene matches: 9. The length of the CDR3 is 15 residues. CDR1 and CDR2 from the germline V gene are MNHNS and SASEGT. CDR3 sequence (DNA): TGTGCCAGCAGTGACCAGACAGGGTACGTCTCACCCCTCCACTTT. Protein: CASSDQTGYVSPLHF.

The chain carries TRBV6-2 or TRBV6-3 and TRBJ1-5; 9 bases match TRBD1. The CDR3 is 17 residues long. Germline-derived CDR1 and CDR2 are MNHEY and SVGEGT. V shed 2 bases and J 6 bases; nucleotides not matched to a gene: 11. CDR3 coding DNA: TGTGCCAGCAGTTACGTCACAGGGGGCTCGAGGACTCAGCCCCAGCATTTT. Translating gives CASSYVTGGSRTQPQHF.

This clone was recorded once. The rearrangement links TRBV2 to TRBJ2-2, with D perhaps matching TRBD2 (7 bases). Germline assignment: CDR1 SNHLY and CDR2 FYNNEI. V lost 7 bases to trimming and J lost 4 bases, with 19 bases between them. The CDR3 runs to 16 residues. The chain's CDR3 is CASTLGGGRGTGELFF. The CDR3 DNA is TGTGCCAGCACCCTAGGGGGGGGGCGCGGCACCGGGGAGCTGTTTTTT.

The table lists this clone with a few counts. DNA for the CDR3: TGTGCCAGCAGGCGAACAGGTTACGGCAATCAGCCCCAGCATTTT. This sequence encodes CASRRTGYGNQPQHF. The rearrangement uses TRBV6-5 and TRBJ1-5; TRBD1 might be the D (5 bases). V was trimmed by 6 bases and J by 2 bases, leaving 14 bases between them. Germline CDR1 MNHEY, CDR2 SVGAGI. The CDR3 runs 15 residues.

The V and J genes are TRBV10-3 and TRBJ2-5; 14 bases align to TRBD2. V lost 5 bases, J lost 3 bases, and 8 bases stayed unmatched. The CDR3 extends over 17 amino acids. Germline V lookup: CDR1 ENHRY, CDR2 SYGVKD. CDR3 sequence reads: CAISKTPTSGGEETQYF. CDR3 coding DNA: TGTGCCATCAGTAAGACCCCGACTAGCGGGGGGGAAGAGACCCAGTACTTC.

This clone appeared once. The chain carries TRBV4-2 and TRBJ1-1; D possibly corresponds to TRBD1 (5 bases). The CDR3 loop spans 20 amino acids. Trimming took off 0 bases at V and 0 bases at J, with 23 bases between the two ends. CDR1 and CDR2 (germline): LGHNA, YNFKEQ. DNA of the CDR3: TGTGCCAGCAGCCAAGAGCCCCGGGGGAGCCCTACAGAGATGAACACTGAAGCTTTCTTT. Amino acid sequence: CASSQEPRGSPTEMNTEAFF.

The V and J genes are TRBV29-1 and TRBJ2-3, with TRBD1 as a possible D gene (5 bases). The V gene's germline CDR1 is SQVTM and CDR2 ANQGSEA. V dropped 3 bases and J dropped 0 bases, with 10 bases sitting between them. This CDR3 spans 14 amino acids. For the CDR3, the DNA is TGCAGCGTTGACGAAGGGGCTAGCACAGATACGCAGTATTTT. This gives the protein CSVDEGASTDTQYF.

The CDR3 DNA sequence: TGTGCCAGCACCAGACTAGCGGGTGTCTACGAGCAGTACTTC. It yields the protein CASTRLAGVYEQYF. The chain has TRBV2 and TRBJ2-7, with 10 bases that match TRBD2. Trimming removed 7 bases from V and 3 bases from J; junction bases left unmatched: 6. Germline V lookup: CDR1 SNHLY, CDR2 FYNNEI. This CDR3 is 14 amino acids long. Filled out from reference TRBV2 and TRBJ2-7, the complete variable domain reads EPEVTQTPSHQVTQMGQEVILRCVPISNHLYFYWYRQILGQKVEFLVSFYNNEISEKSEIFDDQFSVERPDGSNFTLKIRSTKLEDSAMYFCASTRLAGVYEQYFGPGTRLTVT.

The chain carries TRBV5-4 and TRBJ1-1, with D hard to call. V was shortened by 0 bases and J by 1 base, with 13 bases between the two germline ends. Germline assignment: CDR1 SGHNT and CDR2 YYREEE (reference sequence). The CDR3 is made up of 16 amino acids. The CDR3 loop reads CASSLDGEGKNTEAFF. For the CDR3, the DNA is TGTGCCAGCAGCTTGGATGGGGAGGGCAAGAACACTGAAGCTTTCTTT.

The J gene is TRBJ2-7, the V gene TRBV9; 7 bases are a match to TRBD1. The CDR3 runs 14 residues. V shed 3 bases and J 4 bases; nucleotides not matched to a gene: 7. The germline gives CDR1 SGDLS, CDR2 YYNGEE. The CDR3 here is CASSGTGTAYEQYF. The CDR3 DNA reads TGTGCCAGCAGCGGAACCGGGACAGCTTACGAGCAGTACTTC.

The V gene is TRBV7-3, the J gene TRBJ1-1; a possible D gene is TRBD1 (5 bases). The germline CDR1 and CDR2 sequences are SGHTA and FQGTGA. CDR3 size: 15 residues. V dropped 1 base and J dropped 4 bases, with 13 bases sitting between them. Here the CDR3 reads CASSLNPGRSTEAFF. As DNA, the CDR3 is TGTGCCAGCAGCTTAAACCCAGGGAGGTCCACTGAAGCTTTCTTT.

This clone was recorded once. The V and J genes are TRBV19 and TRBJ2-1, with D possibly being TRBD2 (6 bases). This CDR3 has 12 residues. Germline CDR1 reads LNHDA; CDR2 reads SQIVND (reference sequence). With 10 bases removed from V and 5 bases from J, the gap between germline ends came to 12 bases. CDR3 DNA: TGTGCCACGCGGGGTCGAGACAATGAGCAGTTCTTC. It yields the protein CATRGRDNEQFF.

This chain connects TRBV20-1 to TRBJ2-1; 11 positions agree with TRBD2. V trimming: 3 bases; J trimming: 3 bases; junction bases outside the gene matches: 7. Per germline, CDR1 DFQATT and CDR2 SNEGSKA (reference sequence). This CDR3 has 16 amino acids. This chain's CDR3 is CSASGASGGYYNEQFF. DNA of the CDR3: TGCAGTGCTAGTGGGGCTAGCGGGGGGTACTACAATGAGCAGTTCTTC.

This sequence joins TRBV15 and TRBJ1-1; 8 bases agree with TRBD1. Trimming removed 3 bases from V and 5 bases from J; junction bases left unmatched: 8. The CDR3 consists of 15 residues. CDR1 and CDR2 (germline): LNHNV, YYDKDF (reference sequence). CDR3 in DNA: TGTGCCACCAGCAGGCCCAGGGGGCTGGAAACTGAAGCTTTCTTT. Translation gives CATSRPRGLETEAFF.

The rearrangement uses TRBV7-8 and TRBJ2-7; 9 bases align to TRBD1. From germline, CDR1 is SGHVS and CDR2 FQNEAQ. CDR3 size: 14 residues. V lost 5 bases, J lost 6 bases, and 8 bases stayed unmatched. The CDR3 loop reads CASSMGQGRGEQYF. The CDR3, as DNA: TGTGCCAGCAGCATGGGACAGGGACGCGGCGAGCAGTACTTC. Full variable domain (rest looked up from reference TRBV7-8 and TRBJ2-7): GAGVSQSPRYKVAKRGQDVALRCDPISGHVSLFWYQQALGQGPEFLTYFQNEAQLDKSGLPSDRFFAERPEGSVSTLKIQRTQQEDSAVYLCASSMGQGRGEQYFGPGTRLTVT.

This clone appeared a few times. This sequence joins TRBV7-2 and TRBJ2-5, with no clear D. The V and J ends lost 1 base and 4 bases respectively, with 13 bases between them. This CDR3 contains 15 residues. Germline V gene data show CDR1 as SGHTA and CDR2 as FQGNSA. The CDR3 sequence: CASSLGPTSSETQYF. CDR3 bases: TGTGCCAGCAGCTTAGGGCCCACATCATCAGAGACCCAGTACTTC.

This CDR3 is CASSKGHRINQPQHF. The CDR3 nucleotides are TGTGCCAGCAGTAAGGGACATCGGATAAATCAGCCCCAGCATTTT. The genes are TRBV6-1 and TRBJ1-5; the D gene is possibly TRBD1 (6 bases). From germline, CDR1 is MNHNS and CDR2 SASEGT. V lost 5 bases and J 4 bases, leaving 15 bases between the germline ends. The CDR3 is made up of 15 amino acids.

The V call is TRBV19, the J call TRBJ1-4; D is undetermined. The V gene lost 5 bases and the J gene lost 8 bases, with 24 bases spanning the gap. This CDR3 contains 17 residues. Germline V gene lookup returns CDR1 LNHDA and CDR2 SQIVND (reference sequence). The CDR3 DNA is TGTGCCAGTAGTCCAAGAGGGTACAAACTAACGGGGGAAAAACTGTTTTTT. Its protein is CASSPRGYKLTGEKLFF.

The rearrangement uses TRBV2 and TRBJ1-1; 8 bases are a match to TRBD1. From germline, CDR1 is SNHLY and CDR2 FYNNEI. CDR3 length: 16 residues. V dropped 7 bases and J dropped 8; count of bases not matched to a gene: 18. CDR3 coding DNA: TGTGCCAGCACTGACGACAGGGGAATAAGTCTGTGGGAAGCTTTCTTT. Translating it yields CASTDDRGISLWEAFF.

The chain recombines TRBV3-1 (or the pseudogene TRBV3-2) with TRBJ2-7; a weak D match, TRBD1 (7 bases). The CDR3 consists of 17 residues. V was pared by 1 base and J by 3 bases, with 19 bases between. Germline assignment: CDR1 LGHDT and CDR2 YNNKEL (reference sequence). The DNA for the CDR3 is TGTGCCAGCAGCCAAGCTTTCCTCCAGGGGGGCAGCTACGAGCAGTACTTC. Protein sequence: CASSQAFLQGGSYEQYF.

CDR3 in amino acids: CASSLREGGNEQFF. In DNA form, the CDR3 reads TGTGCCAGCAGTTTGAGGGAGGGGGGCAATGAGCAGTTCTTC. The V call is TRBV28, the J call TRBJ2-1; weak D call: TRBD2 (7 bases). Germline lookup yields CDR1 MDHEN and CDR2 SYDVKM. V dropped 3 bases and J dropped 6 bases, with 12 bases sitting between them. This CDR3 is 14 amino acids long.

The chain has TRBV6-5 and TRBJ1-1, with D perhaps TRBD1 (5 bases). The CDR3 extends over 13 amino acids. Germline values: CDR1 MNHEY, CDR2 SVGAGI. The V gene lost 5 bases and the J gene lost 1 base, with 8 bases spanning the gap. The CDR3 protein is CASSSTGNTEAFF. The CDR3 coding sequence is TGTGCCAGCAGTAGTACAGGGAACACTGAAGCTTTCTTT.

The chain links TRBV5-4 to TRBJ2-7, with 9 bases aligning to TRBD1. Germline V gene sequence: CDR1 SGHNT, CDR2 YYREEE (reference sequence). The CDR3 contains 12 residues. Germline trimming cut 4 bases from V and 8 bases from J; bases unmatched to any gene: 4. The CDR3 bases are TGTGCCAGCAGCACCGGGACAGGGCAGCAGTACTTC. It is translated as CASSTGTGQQYF.